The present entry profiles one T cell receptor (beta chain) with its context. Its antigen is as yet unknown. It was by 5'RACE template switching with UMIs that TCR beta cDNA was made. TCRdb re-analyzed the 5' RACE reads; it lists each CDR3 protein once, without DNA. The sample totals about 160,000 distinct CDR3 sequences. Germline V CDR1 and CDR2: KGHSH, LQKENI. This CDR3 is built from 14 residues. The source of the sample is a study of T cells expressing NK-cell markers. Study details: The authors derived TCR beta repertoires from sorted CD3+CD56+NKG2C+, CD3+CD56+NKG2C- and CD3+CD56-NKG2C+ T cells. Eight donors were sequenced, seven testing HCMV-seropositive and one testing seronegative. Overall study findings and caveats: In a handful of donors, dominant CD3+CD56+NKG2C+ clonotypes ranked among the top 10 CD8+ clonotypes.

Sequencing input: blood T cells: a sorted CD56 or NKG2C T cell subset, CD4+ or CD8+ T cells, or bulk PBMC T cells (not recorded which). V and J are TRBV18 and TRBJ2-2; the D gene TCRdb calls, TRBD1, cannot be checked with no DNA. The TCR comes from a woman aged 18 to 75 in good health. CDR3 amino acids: CASSPRQTTGELFF. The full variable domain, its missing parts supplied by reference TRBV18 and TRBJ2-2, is NAGVMQNPRHLVRRRGQEARLRCSPMKGHSHVYWYRQLPEEGLKFMVYLQKENIIDESGMPKERFSAEFPKEGPSILRIQQVVRGDSAAYFCASSPRQTTGELFFGEGSRLTVL.